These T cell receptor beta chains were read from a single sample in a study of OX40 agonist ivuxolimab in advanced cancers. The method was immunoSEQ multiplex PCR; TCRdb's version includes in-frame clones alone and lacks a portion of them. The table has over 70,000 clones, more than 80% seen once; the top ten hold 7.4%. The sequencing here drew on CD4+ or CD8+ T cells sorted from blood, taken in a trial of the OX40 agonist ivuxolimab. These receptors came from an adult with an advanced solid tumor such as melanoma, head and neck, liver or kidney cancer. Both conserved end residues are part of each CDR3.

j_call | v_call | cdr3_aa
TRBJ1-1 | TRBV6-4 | CASSDSWRATEAFF
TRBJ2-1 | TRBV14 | CASSQAPAGMAYNEQFF
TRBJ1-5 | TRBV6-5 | CASSFGRGMSQPQHF
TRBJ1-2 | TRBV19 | CASSINREDGYTF
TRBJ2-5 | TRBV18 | CASSLRQGGLETQYF
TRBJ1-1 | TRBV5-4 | CASSPKWGMNTEAFF
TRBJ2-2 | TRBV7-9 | CASSTKTGELFF
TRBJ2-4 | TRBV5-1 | CASSTKLAGVIAKNIQYF
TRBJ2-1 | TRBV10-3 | CAISLVETSGSHEQFF
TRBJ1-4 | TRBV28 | CASSLVASVREKLFF
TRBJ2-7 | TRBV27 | CASSFSRTWYEQYF
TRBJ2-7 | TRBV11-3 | CASSLSRTSYEQYF
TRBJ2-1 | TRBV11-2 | CASSLWTEGDNEQFF
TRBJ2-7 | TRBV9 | CASSVGDAYEQYF
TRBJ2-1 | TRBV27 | CASSSPAENEQFF
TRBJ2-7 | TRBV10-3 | CAISESGTVAYEQYF
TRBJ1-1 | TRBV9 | CASSRGQGGYGVAFF
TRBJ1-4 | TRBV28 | CASSWGVATNEKLFF
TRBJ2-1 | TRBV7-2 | CASSLDGTRYNEQFF
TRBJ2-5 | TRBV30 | CAWSVLNRGPGETQYF
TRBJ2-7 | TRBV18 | CASSPGQSARDEQYF
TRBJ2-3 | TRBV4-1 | CASSQAFADTQYF
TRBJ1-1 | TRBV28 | CASSPAGGNTEAFF
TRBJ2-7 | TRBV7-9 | CASSQQRLAGGHEQYF
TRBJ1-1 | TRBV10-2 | CATRFGGASTEAFF
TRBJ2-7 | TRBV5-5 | CASSTPRTGGVGLAGEEQYF
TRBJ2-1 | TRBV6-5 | CASMSAGGKYNEQFF
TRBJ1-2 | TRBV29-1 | CSVGVNGYTF
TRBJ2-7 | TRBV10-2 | CASSVGRYEQYF
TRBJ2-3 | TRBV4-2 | CASSLFVGDGSTDTQYF
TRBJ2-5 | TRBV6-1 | CASGLEETQYF
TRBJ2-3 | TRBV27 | CASSLTGPDTQYF
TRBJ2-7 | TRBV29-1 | CSVEMAEPHEQYF
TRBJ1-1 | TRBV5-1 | CASSLEIVGQNTEAFF
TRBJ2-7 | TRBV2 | CASSGGDEQYF
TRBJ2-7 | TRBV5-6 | CASSLAGTSVYEQYF
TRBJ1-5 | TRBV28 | CASSSPGQGRNQPQHF
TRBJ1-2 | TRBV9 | CASSVESPFAGYTF
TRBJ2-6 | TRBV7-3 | CVSSLSGTGYSGANVLTF
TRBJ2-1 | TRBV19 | CASSRGKGEQFF
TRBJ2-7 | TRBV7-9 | CASSLVPYEQYF
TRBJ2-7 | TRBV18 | CASSPPAGTSGAYEQYF
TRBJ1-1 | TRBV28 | CASSLIRLRGTEAFF
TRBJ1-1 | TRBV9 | CASSFLTGGAEAFF
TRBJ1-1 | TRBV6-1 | CASSLKQGNTEAFF
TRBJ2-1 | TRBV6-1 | CASRWDRANEQFF
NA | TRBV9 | CASSGFSGPSYEQYF
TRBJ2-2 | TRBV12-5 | CASGLGQHGELFF
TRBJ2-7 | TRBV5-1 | CASSLASGSYEQYF
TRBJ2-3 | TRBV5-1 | CASSKVRTDTQYF
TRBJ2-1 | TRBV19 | CASSIRGAYNEQFF
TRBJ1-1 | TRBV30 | CAWGASYEAFF
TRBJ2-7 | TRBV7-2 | CASSFGPSYEQYF